This entry features one TCR beta chain sequence. The antigen is undetermined. The germline V and J ends were trimmed by 1 base and 2 bases, with 11 bases remaining between them. This CDR3 is 15 amino acids long. Germline values: CDR1 SGHAT, CDR2 FQNNGV. The data stem from a study of T cells after yellow fever vaccination. About the study: Each low-cell-number fraction was prepared by means of SMART-Seq v4 Ultra Low Input. The study's findings and limits: Booster samples showed a return of most primary-vaccination clones (roughly 96% CD4, 88% CD8). FACS-sorted repertoires could contain abundant clonotypes contaminating from the bulk population.

TCR cDNA was made by 5'RACE template switching, adding a universal primer site and UMIs. TCRdb ran MiXCR on the 5' RACE reads and lists one entry per CDR3 protein. The profile shows 100,000 to 150,000 distinct CDR3 sequences, roughly 10% of them singletons. The input for sequencing was CD8+ T cells sorted from PBMCs, taken on the day of the yellow fever booster vaccination. The source of this sequence is a man aged 18 to 29 who received the YFV17D yellow fever vaccine. The chain combines TRBV11-2 with TRBJ1-1; D might be TRBD1 (6 bases). CDR3 sequence reads: CASSLATGLNTEAFF. The CDR3 nucleotides read TGTGCCAGCAGCTTAGCGACAGGACTTAACACTGAAGCTTTCTTT.